What follows is one TCR beta chain and its context. This sample is part of a study of blood T cell repertoires in COVID-19. Looking at the study overall: COVID-19 samples, acute and convalescent, were from the United States, Italy and Spain. The cDNA or gDNA used as material had been derived from T cells, B-cell-depleted T cells, or PBMCs.

Measured with immunoSEQ multiplex PCR; TCRdb has only the in-frame clones, and not every one. Of 100,000 to 150,000 clones in the sample, about 91% were seen once. Germline CDR1 is SGHTA and CDR2 is FQGNSA. The germline V and J ends were trimmed by 3 bases and 5 bases, with 11 bases remaining between them. The CDR3 runs 14 residues. The sequence was obtained from a man in his forties or fifties with acute or convalescent COVID-19. The sequencing input was peripheral blood. This chain joins TRBV7-2 and TRBJ1-5, with unresolved D. CDR3 bases: TGTGCCAGCAGCTTCGAGCCCCCTTATCAGCCCCAGCATTTT. Translating gives CASSFEPPYQPQHF. The full variable domain, rest sourced from reference TRBV7-2 and TRBJ1-5, is GAGVSQSPSNKVTEKGKDVELRCDPISGHTALYWYRQSLGQGLEFLIYFQGNSAPDKSGLPSDRFSAERTGGSVSTLTIQRTQQEDSAVYLCASSFEPPYQPQHFGDGTRLSIL.